The sequence of this T cell receptor (beta chain) was determined in a study of CD4+ T cells in melanoma (dated by TCRdb to about 2022). For the study in its entirety: Neoantigen-specific CD4+ T cells in human melanoma were what the study investigated.

Reading the germline V gene gives CDR1 MDHEN and CDR2 SYDVKM. The CDR3 spans 14 residues, from the cysteine through the phenylalanine. The only DNA kept is the CDR3, 42 bases in frame from the first base. V loses 2 bases of germline sequence and J loses 4 bases, and the interval between the two ends is 11 bases. The donors were melanoma patients. The receptor library was made with the immunoSEQ multiplex PCR assay. Held by TCRdb, this immuneACCESS table contains in-frame sequences only and omits some clones. Under half of the omission traces to an unresolved V gene where checked; the cause of the rest is unknown. This sample gives 15,000 to 20,000 clones in total; more than 65% of them show up just once. Under 5.5% of the sample rests with the top ten. Worth noting for this clone: What antigen it recognizes has not been identified. No quality values exist for individual bases; no much larger clone is one base distant.

Overall study results and their limits: Neoantigen-specific CD4+ T cells in melanoma were reported to show diverse differentiation states. Neoantigen-specific CD4+ T cells were reported to be correlated with the function of CD8+ T cells, macrophages and B cells.

This TCR was sampled from a human donor with melanoma. The V and J segments used are TRBV28 and TRBJ1-2; TRBD1 might be the D gene, on 5 matching bases. The sequencing sample was made of cells from a culture (not recorded whether cultured in vitro). Here the CDR3 is given as CASSLDSLVYGYTF. The DNA reads TGTGCCAGCAGTTTAGACAGTTTGGTCTATGGCTACACCTTC.